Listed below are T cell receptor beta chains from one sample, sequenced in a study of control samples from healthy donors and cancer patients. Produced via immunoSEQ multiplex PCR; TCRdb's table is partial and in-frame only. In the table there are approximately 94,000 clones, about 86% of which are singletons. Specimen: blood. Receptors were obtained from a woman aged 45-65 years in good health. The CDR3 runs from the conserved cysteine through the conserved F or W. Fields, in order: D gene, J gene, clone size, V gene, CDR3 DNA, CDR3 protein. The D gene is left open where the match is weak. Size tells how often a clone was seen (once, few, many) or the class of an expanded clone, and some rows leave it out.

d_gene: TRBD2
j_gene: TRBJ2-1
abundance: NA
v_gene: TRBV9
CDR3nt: TGTGCCAGCAGCGCCCGGGGGTTAGCGGGGAACTCCTACAATGAGCAGTTCTTC
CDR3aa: CASSARGLAGNSYNEQFF

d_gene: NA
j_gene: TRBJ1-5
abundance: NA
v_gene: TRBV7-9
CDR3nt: TGTGCCAGCAGCCTATTTGGGGCTTATAGCAATCAGCCCCAGCATTTT
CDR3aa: CASSLFGAYSNQPQHF

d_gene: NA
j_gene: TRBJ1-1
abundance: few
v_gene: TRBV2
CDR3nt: TGTGCCAGCAGTGATGTCAGAGAAGCTTTCTTT
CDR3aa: CASSDVREAFF

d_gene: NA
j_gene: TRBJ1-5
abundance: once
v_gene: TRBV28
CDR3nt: TGTGCCAGCAGGGTTTGGAGCAATCAGCCCCAGCATTTT
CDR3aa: CASRVWSNQPQHF

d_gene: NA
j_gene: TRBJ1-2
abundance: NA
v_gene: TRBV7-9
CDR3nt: TGTGCCAGCAGCTTCTACAGGGACTTGAACTATGGCTACACCTTC
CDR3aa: CASSFYRDLNYGYTF

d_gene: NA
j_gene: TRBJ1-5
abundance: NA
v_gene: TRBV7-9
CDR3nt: TGTGCCAGCAGCTTATTTCGCAGGTCGCATTTT
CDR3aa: CASSLFRRSHF

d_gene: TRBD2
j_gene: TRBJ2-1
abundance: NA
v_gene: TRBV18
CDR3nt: TGTGCCAGCTCACCACCGTCAGGGAGGGCGGGGAATGAGCAGTTCTTC
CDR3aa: CASSPPSGRAGNEQFF

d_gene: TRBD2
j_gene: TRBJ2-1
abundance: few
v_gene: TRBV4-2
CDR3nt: TGTGCCAGCAGCCAAGGCCCGCTAGCGGGGACTTACAATGAGCAGTTCTTC
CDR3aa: CASSQGPLAGTYNEQFF

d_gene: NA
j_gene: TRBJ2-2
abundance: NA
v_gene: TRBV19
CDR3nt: TGTGCCAGTAGACCCGACCGGGACACCGGGGAGCTGTTTTTT
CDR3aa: CASRPDRDTGELFF

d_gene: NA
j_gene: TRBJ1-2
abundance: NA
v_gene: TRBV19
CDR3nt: TGTGCCAGTAGTATAGATCGACGGCCCAACTATGGCTACACCTTC
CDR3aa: CASSIDRRPNYGYTF

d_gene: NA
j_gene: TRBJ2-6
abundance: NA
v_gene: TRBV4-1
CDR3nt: TGCGCCAGCAGCCAAGCAGGGGCCGCCTCTGGGGCCAACGTCCTGACTTTC
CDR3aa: CASSQAGAASGANVLTF

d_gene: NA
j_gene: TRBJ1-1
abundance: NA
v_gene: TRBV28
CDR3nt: TGTGCCAGCAGGGGAGGGGGAACTGAAGCTTTCTTT
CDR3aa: CASRGGGTEAFF

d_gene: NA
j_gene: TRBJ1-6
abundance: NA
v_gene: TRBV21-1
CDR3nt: TGTGCCACCAAGACGTGGGGGAAGGGGGATTCACCCCTCCACTTT
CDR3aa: CATKTWGKGDSPLHF